This T cell receptor beta chain comes out of a study of blood T cell repertoires in COVID-19. This clone was detected only once. Original analysis: Reference gene primer amplification yielded estimated nucleated cell counts. TCRdb keeps only in-frame clones here, not all; method: immunoSEQ multiplex PCR. From that table come the V and J calls and clone size; the DNA was used to work out D and trimming. Of over 250,000 clones listed, roughly 85% were seen once; the top ten hold 7.5% to 10%. The sample taken for sequencing was peripheral blood. The TCR sequence derives from a woman in her fifties or sixties who had recovered from COVID-19.

This CDR3 is CSVEDEYPYEQYF. CDR3 nucleotide sequence: TGCAGCGTTGAAGACGAGTACCCCTACGAGCAGTACTTC. The V and J genes are TRBV29-1 and TRBJ2-7; D gene ambiguous. The length of the CDR3 is 13 residues. Trimming left V 0 bases short and J 2 bases short, with 8 bases between. Germline V gene data show CDR1 as SQVTM and CDR2 as ANQGSEA.